This T cell receptor beta chain emerged from a study of blood T cell repertoires in COVID-19. Study as a whole: Sources were T cells, B-cell-depleted T cells, or PBMCs; the material itself was cDNA or gDNA.

There are 15 residues in the CDR3. V shed 7 bases and J 0 bases; nucleotides not matched to a gene: 6. Germline V gene data show CDR1 as MNHEY and CDR2 as SVGAGI. The table came from immunoSEQ multiplex PCR; TCRdb's copy has only in-frame clones and leaves some out. The sample shows approximately 100,000 clones, roughly 92% of them seen only once. This clone was counted a single time. This chain joins TRBV6-5 and TRBJ2-1; TRBD2 aligns across 7 bases. This clonotype was sampled from an older man with acute or convalescent COVID-19. Sequencing was done on a sample of peripheral blood. CDR3 nucleotide sequence: TGTGCCAGCAATCTAGCGGTGAGCTCCTACAATGAGCAGTTCTTC. This encodes CASNLAVSSYNEQFF.